This T cell receptor beta chain emerged from a study of regulatory T cells in long-lasting Graves disease. For TCR beta, libraries came from iRepertoire HTBI primers and Arm-PCR of CDR3 regions. Per the original methods: Looking across samples, the authors found under 70 TRBV and some 15 TRBJ segments. MiXCR was run by TCRdb on the multiplex PCR reads, yielding one entry per CDR3 protein. The V and J calls were determined by TCRdb, not by the authors. The profile shows approximately 300,000 distinct CDR3 sequences, more than 15% of them singletons. The time point: newly diagnosed GD, antithyroid drugs for less than 3 months. Extracted PBMC RNA gave rise to the TCR library. This clonotype was found a few times. V lost 3 bases and J lost 5; bases outside the gene matches: 17. Germline CDR1 is SGHDT and CDR2 is YYEEEE. This CDR3 is 18 amino acids long.

The clonotype was recovered from a female donor with Graves disease. The V call is TRBV5-6, the J call TRBJ2-1; TRBD2 matches at 7 bases. This material consisted of peripheral blood mononuclear cells (PBMCs), taken at new diagnosis, from a patient treated with antithyroid drugs. CDR3 sequence reads: CASSSNQLAMSGNNEQFF. DNA for the CDR3: TGTGCCAGCAGCTCCAACCAACTAGCGATGAGCGGGAACAATGAGCAGTTCTTC.